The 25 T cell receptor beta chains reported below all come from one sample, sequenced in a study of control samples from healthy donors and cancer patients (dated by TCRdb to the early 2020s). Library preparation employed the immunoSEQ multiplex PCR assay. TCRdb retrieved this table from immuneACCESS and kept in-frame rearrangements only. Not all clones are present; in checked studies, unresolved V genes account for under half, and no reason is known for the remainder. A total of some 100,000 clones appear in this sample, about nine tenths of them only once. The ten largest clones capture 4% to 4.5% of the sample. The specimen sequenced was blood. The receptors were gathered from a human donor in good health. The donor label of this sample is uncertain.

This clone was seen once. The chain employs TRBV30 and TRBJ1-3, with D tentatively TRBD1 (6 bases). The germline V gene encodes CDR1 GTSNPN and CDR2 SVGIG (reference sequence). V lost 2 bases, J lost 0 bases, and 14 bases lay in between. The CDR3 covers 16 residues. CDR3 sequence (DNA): TGTGCCTGGAGTTCCGGGACACACCGCTCTGGAAACACCATATATTTT. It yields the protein CAWSSGTHRSGNTIYF. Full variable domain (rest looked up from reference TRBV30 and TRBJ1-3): SQTIHQWPATLVQPVGSPLSLECTVEGTSNPNLYWYRQAAGRGLQLLFYSVGIGQISSEVPQNLSASRPQDRQFILSSKKLLLSDSGFYLCAWSSGTHRSGNTIYFGEGSWLTVV.

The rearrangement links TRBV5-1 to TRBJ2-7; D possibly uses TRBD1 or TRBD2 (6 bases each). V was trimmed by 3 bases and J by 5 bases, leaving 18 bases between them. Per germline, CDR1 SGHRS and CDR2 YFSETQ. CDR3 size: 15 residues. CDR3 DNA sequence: TGCGCCAGCAGCTGGGGGGCCTTACGGGCCCACGAGCAGTACTTC. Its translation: CASSWGALRAHEQYF.

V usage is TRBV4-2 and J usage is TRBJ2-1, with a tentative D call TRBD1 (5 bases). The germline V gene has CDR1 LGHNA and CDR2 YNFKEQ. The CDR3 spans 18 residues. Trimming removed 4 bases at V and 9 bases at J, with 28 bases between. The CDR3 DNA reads TGTGCCAGCAGCCCAAGCGTAACAGCCCTCGGGCAGGGTGGTGAGCAGTTCTTC. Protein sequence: CASSPSVTALGQGGEQFF.

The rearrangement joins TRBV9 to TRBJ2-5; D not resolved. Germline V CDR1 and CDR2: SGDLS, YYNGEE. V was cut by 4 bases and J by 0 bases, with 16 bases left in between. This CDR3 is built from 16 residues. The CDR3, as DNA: TGTGCCAGCAGCCCCGGTGAAGGGTTCTACCAAGAGACCCAGTACTTC. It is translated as CASSPGEGFYQETQYF.

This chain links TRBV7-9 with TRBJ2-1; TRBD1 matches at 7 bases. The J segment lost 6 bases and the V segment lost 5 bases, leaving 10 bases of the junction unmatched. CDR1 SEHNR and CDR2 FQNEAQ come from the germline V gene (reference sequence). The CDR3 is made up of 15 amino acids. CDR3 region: CASSPRQGRSNEQFF. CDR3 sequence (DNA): TGTGCCAGCAGCCCTAGACAGGGAAGGTCCAATGAGCAGTTCTTC. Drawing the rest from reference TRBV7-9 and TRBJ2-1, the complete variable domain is DTGVSQNPRHKITKRGQNVTFRCDPISEHNRLYWYRQTLGQGPEFLTYFQNEAQLEKSRLLSDRFSAERPKGSFSTLEIQRTEQGDSAMYLCASSPRQGRSNEQFFGPGTRLTVL.

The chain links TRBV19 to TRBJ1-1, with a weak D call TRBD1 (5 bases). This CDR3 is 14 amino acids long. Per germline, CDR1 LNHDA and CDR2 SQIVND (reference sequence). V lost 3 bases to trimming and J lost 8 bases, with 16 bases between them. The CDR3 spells CASSIVLEGIEAFF. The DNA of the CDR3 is TGTGCCAGTAGTATTGTTTTGGAGGGGATAGAAGCTTTCTTT.

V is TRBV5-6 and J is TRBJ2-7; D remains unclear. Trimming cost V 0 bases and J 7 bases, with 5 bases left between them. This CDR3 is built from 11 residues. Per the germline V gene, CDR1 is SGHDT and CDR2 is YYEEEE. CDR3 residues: CASSLGPEQYF. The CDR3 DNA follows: TGTGCCAGCAGCTTGGGACCAGAGCAGTACTTC. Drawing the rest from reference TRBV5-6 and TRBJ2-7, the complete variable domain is DAGVTQSPTHLIKTRGQQVTLRCSPKSGHDTVSWYQQALGQGPQFIFQYYEEEERQRGNFPDRFSGHQFPNYSSELNVNALLLGDSALYLCASSLGPEQYFGPGTRLTVT.

The CDR3, as DNA: TGTGCCAGCAGTTTATCAGGAGTTAATGAAAAACTGTTTTTT. Amino acid sequence: CASSLSGVNEKLFF. The J gene is TRBJ1-4, the V gene TRBV28; D call uncertain. Per the germline V gene, CDR1 is MDHEN and CDR2 is SYDVKM. Trimming stripped 1 base from V and 4 bases from J, with 7 bases between. This CDR3 has 14 amino acids.

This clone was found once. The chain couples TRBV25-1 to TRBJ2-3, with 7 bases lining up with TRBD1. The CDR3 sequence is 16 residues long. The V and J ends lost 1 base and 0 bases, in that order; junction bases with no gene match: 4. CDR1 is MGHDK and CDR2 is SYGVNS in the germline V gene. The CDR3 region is CASSEWDSFSTDTQYF. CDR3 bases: TGTGCCAGCAGTGAATGGGACAGCTTTAGCACAGATACGCAGTATTTT.

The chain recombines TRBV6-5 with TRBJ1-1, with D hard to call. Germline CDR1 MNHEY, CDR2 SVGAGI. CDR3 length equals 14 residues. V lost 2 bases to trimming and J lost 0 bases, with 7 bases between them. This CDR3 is CASSYRRLNTEAFF. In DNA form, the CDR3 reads TGTGCCAGCAGTTACCGCCGGTTGAACACTGAAGCTTTCTTT.

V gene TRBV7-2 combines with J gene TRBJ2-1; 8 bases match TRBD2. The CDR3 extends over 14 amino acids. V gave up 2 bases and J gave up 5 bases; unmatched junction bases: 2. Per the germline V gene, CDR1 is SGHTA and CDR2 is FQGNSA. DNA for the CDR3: TGTGCCAGCAGCTTACGGACTAGCAACAATGAGCAGTTCTTC. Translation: CASSLRTSNNEQFF.

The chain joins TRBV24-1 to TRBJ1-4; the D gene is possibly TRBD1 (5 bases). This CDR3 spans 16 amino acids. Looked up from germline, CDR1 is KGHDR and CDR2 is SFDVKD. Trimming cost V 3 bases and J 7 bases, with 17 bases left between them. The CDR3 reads CATSDPRGQGGEKLFF. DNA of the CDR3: TGTGCCACCAGTGATCCGAGAGGGCAGGGCGGTGAAAAACTGTTTTTT.

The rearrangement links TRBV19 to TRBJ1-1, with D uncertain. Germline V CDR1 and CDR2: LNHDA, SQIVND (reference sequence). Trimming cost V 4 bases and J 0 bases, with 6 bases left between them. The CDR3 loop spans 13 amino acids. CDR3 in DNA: TGTGCCAGTAGTACGGAGATGAACACTGAAGCTTTCTTT. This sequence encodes CASSTEMNTEAFF.

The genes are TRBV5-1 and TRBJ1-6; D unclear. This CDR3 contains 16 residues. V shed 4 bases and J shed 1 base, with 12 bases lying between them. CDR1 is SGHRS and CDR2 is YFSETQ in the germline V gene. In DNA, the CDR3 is TGCGCCAGCAGCCCGGCGGGGAGATCCTATAATTCACCCCTCCACTTT. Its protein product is CASSPAGRSYNSPLHF.

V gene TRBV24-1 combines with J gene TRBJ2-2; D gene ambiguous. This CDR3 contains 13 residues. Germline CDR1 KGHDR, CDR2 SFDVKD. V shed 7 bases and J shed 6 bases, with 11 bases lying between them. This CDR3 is CATRLSGAGELFF. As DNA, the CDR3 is TGTGCCACCAGATTAAGTGGGGCCGGGGAGCTGTTTTTT.

For the CDR3, the DNA is TGTGCCATCAGCGATGTCATGACAGGGGGCTACGAGCAGTACTTC. Protein sequence: CAISDVMTGGYEQYF. The rearrangement links TRBV10-3 to TRBJ2-7; 9 bases fit TRBD1. The CDR3 runs to 15 residues. The V and J ends lost 6 bases and 3 bases, in that order; junction bases with no gene match: 9. CDR1 ENHRY and CDR2 SYGVKD come from the germline V gene.

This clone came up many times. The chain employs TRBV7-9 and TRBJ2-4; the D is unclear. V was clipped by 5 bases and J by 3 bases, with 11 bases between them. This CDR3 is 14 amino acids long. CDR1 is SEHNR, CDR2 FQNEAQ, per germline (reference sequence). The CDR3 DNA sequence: TGTGCCAGCAGCGGCGCACAAAACAAAAACATTCAGTACTTC. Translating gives CASSGAQNKNIQYF.

The CDR3 protein is CASSPTIGQGFYGYTF. CDR3 nucleotides: TGTGCCAGCAGCCCGACGATAGGACAGGGGTTCTATGGCTACACCTTC. The rearrangement links TRBV14 to TRBJ1-2; 9 nucleotides align to TRBD1. This CDR3 has 16 residues. V lost 4 bases to trimming and J lost 4 bases; unmatched junction nucleotides: 10. Per germline, CDR1 SGHDN and CDR2 FVKESK.

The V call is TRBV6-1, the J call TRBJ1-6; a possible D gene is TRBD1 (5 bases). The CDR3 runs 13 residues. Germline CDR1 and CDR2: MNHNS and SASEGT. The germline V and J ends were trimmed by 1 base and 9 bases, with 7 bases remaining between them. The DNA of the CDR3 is TGTGCCAGCAGTGAAGTTGGGGGTTCACCCCTCCACTTT. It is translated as CASSEVGGSPLHF.

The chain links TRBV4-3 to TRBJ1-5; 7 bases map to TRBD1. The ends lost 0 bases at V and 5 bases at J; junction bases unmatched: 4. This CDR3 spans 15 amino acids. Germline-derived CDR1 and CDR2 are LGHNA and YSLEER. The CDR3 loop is CASSQDGDSHQPQHF. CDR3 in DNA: TGCGCCAGCAGCCAAGATGGGGACAGCCATCAGCCCCAGCATTTT.

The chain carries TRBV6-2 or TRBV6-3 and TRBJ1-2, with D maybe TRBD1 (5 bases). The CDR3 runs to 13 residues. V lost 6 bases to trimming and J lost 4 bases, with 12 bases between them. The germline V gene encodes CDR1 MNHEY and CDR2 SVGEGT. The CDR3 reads CASSLDRSYGYTF. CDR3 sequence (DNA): TGTGCCAGCAGCTTAGACAGATCCTATGGCTACACCTTC.

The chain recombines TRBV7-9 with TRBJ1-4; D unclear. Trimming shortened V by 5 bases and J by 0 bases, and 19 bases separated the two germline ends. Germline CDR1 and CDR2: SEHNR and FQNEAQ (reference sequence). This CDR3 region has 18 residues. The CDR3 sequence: CASSLKSGRAATNEKLFF. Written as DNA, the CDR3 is TGTGCCAGCAGCCTAAAGAGTGGGAGGGCTGCAACTAATGAAAAACTGTTTTTT.

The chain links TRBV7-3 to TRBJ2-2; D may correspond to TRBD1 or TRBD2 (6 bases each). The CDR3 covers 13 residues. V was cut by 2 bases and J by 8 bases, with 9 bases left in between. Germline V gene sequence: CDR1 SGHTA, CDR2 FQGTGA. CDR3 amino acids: CASSLGGGGELFF. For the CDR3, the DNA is TGTGCCAGCAGCTTAGGAGGGGGTGGGGAGCTGTTTTTT.

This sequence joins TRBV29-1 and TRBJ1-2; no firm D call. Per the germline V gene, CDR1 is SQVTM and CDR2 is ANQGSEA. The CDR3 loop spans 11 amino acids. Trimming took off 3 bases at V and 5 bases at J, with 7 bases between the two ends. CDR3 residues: CSVERTYGYTF. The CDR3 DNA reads TGCAGCGTTGAGAGGACGTATGGCTACACCTTC.

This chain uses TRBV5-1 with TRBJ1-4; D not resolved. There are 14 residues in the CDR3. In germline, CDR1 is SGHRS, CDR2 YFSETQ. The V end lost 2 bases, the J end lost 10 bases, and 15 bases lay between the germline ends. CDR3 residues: CASSFDTGGGKLFF. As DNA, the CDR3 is TGCGCCAGCAGCTTCGACACCGGAGGAGGAAAACTGTTTTTT.